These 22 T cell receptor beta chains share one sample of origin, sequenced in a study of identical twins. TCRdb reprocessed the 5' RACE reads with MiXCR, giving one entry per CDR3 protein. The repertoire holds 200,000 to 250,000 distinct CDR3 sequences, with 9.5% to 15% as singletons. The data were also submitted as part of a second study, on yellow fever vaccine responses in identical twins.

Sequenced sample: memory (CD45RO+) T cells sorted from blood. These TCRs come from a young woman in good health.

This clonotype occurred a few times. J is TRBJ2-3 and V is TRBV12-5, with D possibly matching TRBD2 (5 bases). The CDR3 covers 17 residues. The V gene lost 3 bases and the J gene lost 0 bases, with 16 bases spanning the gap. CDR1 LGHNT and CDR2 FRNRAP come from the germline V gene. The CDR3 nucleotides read TGTGCTAGTGGTTTAGGGCTAGCTGATAGTAGCACAGATACGCAGTATTTT. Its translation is CASGLGLADSSTDTQYF.

The CDR3 sequence: CASSRRLGQGFSYEQYF. In nucleotides, the CDR3 is TGTGCCAGTAGTCGCCGGTTGGGGCAGGGCTTCTCCTACGAGCAGTACTTC. The V gene is TRBV19, the J gene TRBJ2-7, with D possibly being TRBD1 (5 bases). This CDR3 spans 17 amino acids. V lost 5 bases to trimming and J lost 0 bases, with 20 bases between them. Germline assignment: CDR1 LNHDA and CDR2 SQIVND (reference sequence).

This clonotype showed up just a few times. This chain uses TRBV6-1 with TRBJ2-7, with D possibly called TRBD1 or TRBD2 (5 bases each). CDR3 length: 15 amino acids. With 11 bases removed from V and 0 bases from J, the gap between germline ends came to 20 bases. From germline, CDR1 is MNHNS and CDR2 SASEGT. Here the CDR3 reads CASLSPGTSSYEQYF. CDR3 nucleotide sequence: TGTGCCTCCCTCTCACCAGGGACGAGCTCCTACGAGCAGTACTTC.

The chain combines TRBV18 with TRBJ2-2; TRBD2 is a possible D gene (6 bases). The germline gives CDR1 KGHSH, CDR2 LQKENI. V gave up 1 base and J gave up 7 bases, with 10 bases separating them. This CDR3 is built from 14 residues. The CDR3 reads CASSPQQEGGELFF. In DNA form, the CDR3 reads TGTGCCAGCTCACCACAACAGGAGGGCGGGGAGCTGTTTTTT.

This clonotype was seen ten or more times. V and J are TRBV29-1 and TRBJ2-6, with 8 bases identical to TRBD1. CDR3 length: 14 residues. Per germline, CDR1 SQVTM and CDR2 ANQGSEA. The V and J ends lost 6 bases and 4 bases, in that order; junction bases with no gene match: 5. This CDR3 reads CSVGTGAGANVLTF. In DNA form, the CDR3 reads TGCAGCGTGGGGACAGGAGCCGGGGCCAACGTCCTGACTTTC.

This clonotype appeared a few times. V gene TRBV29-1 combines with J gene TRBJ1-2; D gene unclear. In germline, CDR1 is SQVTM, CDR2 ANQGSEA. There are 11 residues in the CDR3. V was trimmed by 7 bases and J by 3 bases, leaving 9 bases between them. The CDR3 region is CSGGGDYGYTF. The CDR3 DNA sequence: TGCAGCGGTGGTGGTGACTATGGCTACACCTTC.

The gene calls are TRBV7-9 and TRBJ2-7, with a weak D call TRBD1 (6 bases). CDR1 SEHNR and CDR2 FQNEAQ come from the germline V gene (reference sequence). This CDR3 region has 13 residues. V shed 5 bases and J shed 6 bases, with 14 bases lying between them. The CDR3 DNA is TGTGCCAGCAGCAGCAGACAGGTATCCGAGCAGTACTTC. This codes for CASSSRQVSEQYF.

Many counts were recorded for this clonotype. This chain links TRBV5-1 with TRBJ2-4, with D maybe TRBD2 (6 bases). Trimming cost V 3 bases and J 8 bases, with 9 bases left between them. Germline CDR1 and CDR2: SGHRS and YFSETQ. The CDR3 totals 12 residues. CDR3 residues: CASSWTGDIQYF. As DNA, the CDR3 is TGCGCCAGCAGCTGGACGGGAGACATTCAGTACTTC.

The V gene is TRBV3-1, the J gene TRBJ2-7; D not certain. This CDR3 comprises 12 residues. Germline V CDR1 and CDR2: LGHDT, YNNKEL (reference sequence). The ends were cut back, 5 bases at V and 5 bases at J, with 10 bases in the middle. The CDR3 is CASSTGRDEQYF. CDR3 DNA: TGTGCCAGCAGCACCGGACGGGACGAGCAGTACTTC.

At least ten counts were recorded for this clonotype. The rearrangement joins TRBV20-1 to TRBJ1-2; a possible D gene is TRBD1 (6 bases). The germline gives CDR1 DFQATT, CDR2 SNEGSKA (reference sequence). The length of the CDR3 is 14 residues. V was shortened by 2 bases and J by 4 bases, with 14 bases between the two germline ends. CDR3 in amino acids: CSARYSGESYGYTF. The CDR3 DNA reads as TGCAGTGCTAGATATTCAGGGGAGAGCTATGGCTACACCTTC.

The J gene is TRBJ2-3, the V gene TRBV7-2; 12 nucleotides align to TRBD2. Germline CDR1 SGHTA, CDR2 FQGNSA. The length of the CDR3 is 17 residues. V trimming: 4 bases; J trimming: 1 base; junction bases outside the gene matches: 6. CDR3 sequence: CASSSERLAGGTDTQYF. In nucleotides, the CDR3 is TGTGCCAGCAGCTCCGAGAGACTAGCGGGGGGCACAGATACGCAGTATTTT.

The CDR3 region is CASSQNELAGNEQYF. CDR3 bases: TGCGCCAGCAGCCAAAATGAGCTAGCGGGCAACGAGCAGTACTTC. This chain connects TRBV4-3 to TRBJ2-7; TRBD2 agrees at 8 bases. J gave up 5 bases and V 2 bases, and 8 bases lay outside the gene matches. Germline V gives CDR1 LGHNA, CDR2 YSLEER. The CDR3 runs to 15 residues.

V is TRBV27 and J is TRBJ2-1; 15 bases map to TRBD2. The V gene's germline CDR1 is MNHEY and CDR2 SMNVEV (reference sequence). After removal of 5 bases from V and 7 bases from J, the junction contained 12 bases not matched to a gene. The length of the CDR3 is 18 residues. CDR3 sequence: CASSILPGTSGRRNEQFF. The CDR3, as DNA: TGTGCCAGCAGTATCCTCCCCGGGACTAGCGGGAGGCGGAATGAGCAGTTCTTC.

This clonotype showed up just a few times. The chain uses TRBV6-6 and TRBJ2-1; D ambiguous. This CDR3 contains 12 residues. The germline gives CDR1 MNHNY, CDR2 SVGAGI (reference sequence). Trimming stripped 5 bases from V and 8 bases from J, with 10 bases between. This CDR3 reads CASSTRIDEQFF. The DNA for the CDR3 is TGTGCCAGCAGTACCCGGATCGATGAGCAGTTCTTC.

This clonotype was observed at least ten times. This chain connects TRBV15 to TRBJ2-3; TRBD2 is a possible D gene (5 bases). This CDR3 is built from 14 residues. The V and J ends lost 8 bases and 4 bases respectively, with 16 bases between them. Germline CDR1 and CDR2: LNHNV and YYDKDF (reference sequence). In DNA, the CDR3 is TGTGCCACCTTATTATTAGCGCGGCCAGATACGCAGTATTTT. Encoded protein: CATLLLARPDTQYF.

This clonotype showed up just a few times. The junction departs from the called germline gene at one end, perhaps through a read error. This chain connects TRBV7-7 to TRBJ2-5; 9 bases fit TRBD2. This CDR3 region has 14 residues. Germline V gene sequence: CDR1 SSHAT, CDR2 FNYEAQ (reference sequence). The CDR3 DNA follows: TGTGCTAGCAGCTTAATAGCGGGAGAAGAGACCCAGTACTTC. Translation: CASSLIAGEETQYF.

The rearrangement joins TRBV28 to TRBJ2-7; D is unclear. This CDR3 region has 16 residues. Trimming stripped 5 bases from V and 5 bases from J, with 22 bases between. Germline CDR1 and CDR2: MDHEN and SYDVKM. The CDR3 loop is CASSALFMRRNDEQYF. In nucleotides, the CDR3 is TGTGCCAGCAGTGCCCTCTTTATGAGGCGGAATGACGAGCAGTACTTC.

DNA for the CDR3: TGCGCCAGCAGCAGGGACGGTTCCGATGGAAACACCATATATTTT. Translation gives CASSRDGSDGNTIYF. The V call is TRBV5-1, the J call TRBJ1-3; possibly TRBD1 for D (5 bases). CDR3 size: 15 residues. With 4 bases removed from V and 3 bases from J, the gap between germline ends came to 14 bases. CDR1 is SGHRS and CDR2 is YFSETQ in the germline V gene.

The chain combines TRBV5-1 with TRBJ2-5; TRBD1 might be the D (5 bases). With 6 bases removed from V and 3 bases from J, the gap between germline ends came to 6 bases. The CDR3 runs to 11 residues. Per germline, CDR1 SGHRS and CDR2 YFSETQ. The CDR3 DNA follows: TGCGCCAGCAAGACAGAAGAGACCCAGTACTTC. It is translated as CASKTEETQYF.

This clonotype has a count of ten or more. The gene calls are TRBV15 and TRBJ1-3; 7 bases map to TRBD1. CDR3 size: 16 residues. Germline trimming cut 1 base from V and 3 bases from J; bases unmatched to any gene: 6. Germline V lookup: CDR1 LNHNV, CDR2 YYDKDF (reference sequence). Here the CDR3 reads CATSRGPGGSGNTIYF. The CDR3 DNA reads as TGTGCCACCAGCAGAGGTCCAGGGGGAAGTGGAAACACCATATATTTT.

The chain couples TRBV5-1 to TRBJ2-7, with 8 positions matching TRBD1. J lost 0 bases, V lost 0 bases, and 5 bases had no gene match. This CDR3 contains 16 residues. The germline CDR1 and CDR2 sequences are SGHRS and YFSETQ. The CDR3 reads CASSLGDRRSSYEQYF. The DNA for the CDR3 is TGCGCCAGCAGCTTGGGGGACAGGAGGAGCTCCTACGAGCAGTACTTC.

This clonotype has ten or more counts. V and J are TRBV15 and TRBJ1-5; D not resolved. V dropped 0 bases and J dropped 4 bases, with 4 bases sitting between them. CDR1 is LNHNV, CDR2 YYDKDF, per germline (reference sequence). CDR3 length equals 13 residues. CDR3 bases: TGTGCCACCAGCAGAGATGTAAATCAGCCCCAGCATTTT. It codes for CATSRDVNQPQHF.